This passage covers 3 T cell receptor beta chains from one sample sequenced in a study of blood T cell repertoires in COVID-19. TCRdb's table, derived via immunoSEQ multiplex PCR, lists solely in-frame clones and lacks some. The table has about 400,000 clones, about 89% seen once. Sequencing was performed on peripheral blood. The receptor source for this set is a woman under 40 with acute or convalescent COVID-19.

This chain joins TRBV7-9 and TRBJ1-1, with D uncertain. The V end lost 1 base, the J end lost 0 bases, and 18 bases lay between the germline ends. The CDR3 is made up of 18 amino acids. CDR1 and CDR2 from the germline V gene are SEHNR and FQNEAQ (reference sequence). This CDR3 is CASSLVGRVERMNTEAFF. The CDR3 nucleotides read TGTGCCAGCAGCTTAGTAGGGAGGGTAGAGAGAATGAACACTGAAGCTTTCTTT. Variable domain in full (rest from reference TRBV7-9 and TRBJ1-1): DTGVSQNPRHKITKRGQNVTFRCDPISEHNRLYWYRQTLGQGPEFLTYFQNEAQLEKSRLLSDRFSAERPKGSFSTLEIQRTEQGDSAMYLCASSLVGRVERMNTEAFFGQGTRLTVV.

The chain employs TRBV9 and TRBJ2-2; 10 nucleotides line up with TRBD1. J lost 7 bases, V lost 4 bases, and 10 bases had no gene match. CDR1 SGDLS and CDR2 YYNGEE come from the germline V gene. CDR3 size: 16 residues. CDR3 in amino acids: CASSTETGGAVGELFF. The CDR3 nucleotides read TGTGCCAGCAGCACTGAGACAGGGGGCGCGGTCGGGGAGCTGTTTTTT.

This clone showed up just a few times. In nucleotides, the CDR3 is TGCGCCAGCAGCTTGGGGGGCTCAGACACCGGGGAGCTGTTTTTT. Its protein is CASSLGGSDTGELFF. V gene TRBV5-1 combines with J gene TRBJ2-2, with D possibly being TRBD1 (5 bases). V lost 0 bases and J lost 3, with 9 bases in between. Germline assignment: CDR1 SGHRS and CDR2 YFSETQ. The CDR3 has 15 residues.